Following are 27 T cell receptor beta chains from one sample sequenced in a study of T-cell memory formation after mild COVID-19. TCRdb fed the 5' RACE reads into MiXCR, producing one record per CDR3 protein. The sample consists of over 300,000 distinct CDR3 sequences, 20% to 25% of them appearing once. Sequenced input: PBMCs or a T cell subset sorted from them (not recorded which). The receptors were gathered from a young man who had mild COVID-19 (a few samples of this study predate the infection). Cell type and time point are not known.

The chain joins TRBV12-3 or TRBV12-4 to TRBJ2-3, with 12 nucleotides matching TRBD2. CDR3 length: 16 residues. Trimming at V came to 7 bases and at J to 2 bases, leaving 7 bases not matched to a gene. The CDR3 coding sequence is TGTGCCAGCAATTCCAGACTAGCGGGGGTCACAGATACGCAGTATTTT. This translates into CASNSRLAGVTDTQYF.

The gene calls are TRBV20-1 and TRBJ2-1; 9 bases line up with TRBD1. The V segment lost 4 bases and the J segment 4 bases; nucleotides outside the gene matches: 5. The V gene's germline CDR1 is DFQATT and CDR2 SNEGSKA (reference sequence). This CDR3 region has 14 residues. The CDR3 sequence is CSATDRGGYNEQFF. CDR3 DNA: TGCAGTGCTACGGACAGGGGTGGGTACAATGAGCAGTTCTTC.

CDR3 in DNA: TGTGCCAGCAGTGATCGGAGGCCCCTAACCTACGAGCAGTACGTC. Amino acid sequence: CASSDRRPLTYEQYV. The chain employs TRBV2 and TRBJ2-7, with D tentatively TRBD2 (5 bases). The V gene's germline CDR1 is SNHLY and CDR2 FYNNEI. CDR3 length: 15 amino acids. Trimming shortened V by 3 bases and J by 2 bases, and 14 bases separated the two germline ends.

CDR3: CASSLGQGAHDV. CDR3 nucleotides: TGTGCCAGCAGCTTAGGCCAGGGGGCCCATGACGTC. The chain employs TRBV7-9 and TRBJ2-7; the match to TRBD1 covers 8 bases. Germline values: CDR1 SEHNR, CDR2 FQNEAQ (reference sequence). The CDR3 is made up of 12 amino acids.

CDR3 DNA sequence: TGTGCCAGCAGCGCCCCATTGGCCCCGAACATTCAGTACTTC. Its protein product is CASSAPLAPNIQYF. The chain links TRBV7-9 to TRBJ2-4; D remains ambiguous. Germline-derived CDR1 and CDR2 are SEHNR and FQNEAQ (reference sequence). Deletions cut 5 bases from V and 7 bases from J, with 15 bases between. The CDR3 consists of 14 residues.

The chain is built from TRBV28 and TRBJ1-2; 8 bases are a match to TRBD1. J lost 5 bases, V lost 4 bases, and 9 bases had no gene match. Germline CDR1 and CDR2: MDHEN and SYDVKM. CDR3 size: 15 residues. CDR3 coding DNA: TGTGCCAGCAGTTGGACAGGGCTCGTGATATATGGCTACACCTTC. It specifies CASSWTGLVIYGYTF.

This rearrangement joins TRBV28 to TRBJ2-3; D is uncertain. This CDR3 region has 11 residues. The V gene's germline CDR1 is MDHEN and CDR2 SYDVKM. V lost 6 bases to trimming and J lost 3 bases, with 4 bases between them. The DNA for the CDR3 is TGTGCCAGCAGGCTAACAGATACGCAGTATTTT. Translation: CASRLTDTQYF.

The chain recombines TRBV12-3 or TRBV12-4 with TRBJ1-4, with a tentative D call TRBD1 (5 bases). V was cut by 4 bases and J by 6 bases, with 15 bases left in between. The length of the CDR3 is 15 residues. This chain's CDR3 is CASSSSRGGYEKLFF. The CDR3 coding sequence is TGTGCCAGCAGTTCCTCGCGGGGGGGATATGAAAAACTGTTTTTT.

V usage is TRBV4-2 and J usage is TRBJ2-7; D remains ambiguous. Germline values: CDR1 LGHNA, CDR2 YNFKEQ. Trimming stripped 4 bases from V and 5 bases from J, with 9 bases between. The CDR3 totals 12 residues. The CDR3, as DNA: TGTGCCAGCAGCCGTCTTGGGCACGAGCAGTACTTC. Translation: CASSRLGHEQYF.

This clonotype was found a few times. The genes are TRBV7-6 and TRBJ2-1; 12 nucleotides line up with TRBD2. The CDR3 is 17 residues long. The germline gives CDR1 SGHVS, CDR2 FNYEAQ. The V gene end was trimmed by 5 bases and the J gene end by 3 bases; junction bases not matched to a gene: 8. The CDR3 region is CASSPLTSGGLYNEQFF. Here the CDR3 DNA reads TGTGCCAGCAGCCCCCTGACTAGCGGGGGACTCTACAATGAGCAGTTCTTC.

The chain uses TRBV6-1 and TRBJ2-6; D is possibly TRBD2 (7 bases). Trimming stripped 0 bases from V and 4 bases from J, with 10 bases between. Germline V gene data show CDR1 as MNHNS and CDR2 as SASEGT. The CDR3 totals 16 residues. The CDR3 DNA follows: TGTGCCAGCAGTGAAGCGGGGGGGGCAGGGGCCAACGTCCTGACTTTC. It encodes CASSEAGGAGANVLTF.

This clonotype appeared a few times. The chain has TRBV21-1 and TRBJ1-5. TRBV21-1 is reported as a pseudogene. The CDR3 runs to 10 residues. CDR3 region: CASSRENQHF. DNA for the CDR3: TGTGCCAGCAGCCGAGAGAATCAGCATTTT.

This chain joins TRBV29-1 and TRBJ1-2, with TRBD1 identical over 9 bases. Germline assignment: CDR1 SQVTM and CDR2 ANQGSEA. The CDR3 sequence is 13 residues long. V lost 7 bases, J lost 5 bases, and 8 bases stayed unmatched. The DNA of the CDR3 is TGCAGCGCAAGGACAGGGGAATGGTATGGCTACACCTTC. This gives the protein CSARTGEWYGYTF.

The V call is TRBV7-2, the J call TRBJ1-3; D might be TRBD1 (6 bases). Trimming cost V 5 bases and J 3 bases, with 14 bases left between them. Germline CDR1 is SGHTA and CDR2 is FQGNSA. The CDR3 is made up of 15 amino acids. The CDR3 DNA sequence: TGTGCCAGCAGCAGGGACACCGGAGGTGGAAACACCATATATTTT. It codes for CASSRDTGGGNTIYF. Combining the CDR3 with reference TRBV7-2 and TRBJ1-3 gives the whole variable domain GAGVSQSPSNKVTEKGKDVELRCDPISGHTALYWYRQSLGQGLEFLIYFQGNSAPDKSGLPSDRFSAERTGGSVSTLTIQRTQQEDSAVYLCASSRDTGGGNTIYFGEGSWLTVV.

The chain links TRBV12-3 or TRBV12-4 to TRBJ1-3; no firm D call. The CDR3 is 14 amino acids. Trimming left V 3 bases short and J 3 bases short, with 9 bases between. The CDR3 protein is CASSFYSFGNTIYF. The CDR3 coding sequence is TGTGCCAGCAGTTTTTACAGCTTTGGAAACACCATATATTTT.

This clonotype showed up just a few times. The rearrangement joins TRBV5-5 to TRBJ2-5; 7 nucleotides match TRBD1. This CDR3 region has 13 residues. The V and J ends lost 3 bases and 10 bases, in that order; junction bases with no gene match: 9. Germline V gene sequence: CDR1 SGHKS, CDR2 YYEKEE (reference sequence). CDR3 loop: CASSSSGDRDQYF. Written as DNA, the CDR3 is TGTGCCAGCAGCTCCAGCGGAGACAGGGACCAGTACTTC.

V and J are TRBV30 and TRBJ1-2; TRBD1 is a possible D gene (5 bases). Germline values: CDR1 GTSNPN, CDR2 SVGIG (reference sequence). Trimming left V 0 bases short and J 4 bases short, with 9 bases between. There are 13 residues in the CDR3. This CDR3 reads CAWSVQTVYGYTF. The CDR3 coding sequence is TGTGCCTGGAGTGTACAGACAGTCTATGGCTACACCTTC.

V usage is TRBV20-1 and J usage is TRBJ1-1; TRBD1 matches 12 bases. Germline V gene data show CDR1 as DFQATT and CDR2 as SNEGSKA (reference sequence). This CDR3 contains 15 residues. V shed 5 bases and J 2 bases; nucleotides not matched to a gene: 6. The chain's CDR3 is CSASRDRGPNTEAFF. DNA of the CDR3: TGCAGTGCTTCCCGGGACAGGGGGCCCAACACTGAAGCTTTCTTT.

This chain uses TRBV27 with TRBJ1-1, with D possibly TRBD1 on 5 matching bases. The V end was cut by 1 base, the J end by 1 base, with 19 bases between. Germline CDR1 is MNHEY and CDR2 is SMNVEV (reference sequence). This CDR3 contains 18 residues. Here the CDR3 DNA reads TGTGCCAGCAGTTTATACGGTGGAGAAGGTGGGGGGAACACTGAAGCTTTCTTT. It specifies CASSLYGGEGGGNTEAFF.

The chain links TRBV2 to TRBJ1-1; no reliable D call. This CDR3 region has 12 residues. Germline assignment: CDR1 SNHLY and CDR2 FYNNEI. V was clipped by 6 bases and J by 1 base, with 6 bases between them. DNA of the CDR3: TGTGCCAGCAGGAAGCAGAACACTGAAGCTTTCTTT. As protein: CASRKQNTEAFF.

This clonotype showed up just a few times. The V and J genes are TRBV27 and TRBJ1-2, with 7 bases that match TRBD1. The germline V gene has CDR1 MNHEY and CDR2 SMNVEV (reference sequence). The junction had 4 bases not matched to a gene; V was cut back by 2 bases and J by 4 bases. The CDR3 runs 14 residues. CDR3 nucleotides: TGTGCCAGCAGTTTAAAGGGGGCAAGCTATGGCTACACCTTC. Its translation is CASSLKGASYGYTF.

CDR3 residues: CASSPNQGVRDYGYTF. The CDR3 DNA reads TGTGCCAGCAGCCCCAACCAGGGGGTGAGGGACTATGGCTACACCTTC. V gene TRBV9 combines with J gene TRBJ1-2; 7 bases map to TRBD1. The V and J ends lost 4 bases and 3 bases, in that order; junction bases with no gene match: 12. The CDR3 contains 16 residues. Germline CDR1 reads SGDLS; CDR2 reads YYNGEE.

The chain carries TRBV6-5 and TRBJ1-2; D is possibly TRBD1 (5 bases). CDR3 length: 13 amino acids. The V end lost 1 base, the J end lost 6 bases, and 9 bases lay between the germline ends. Germline CDR1 reads MNHEY; CDR2 reads SVGAGI. Written as DNA, the CDR3 is TGTGCCAGCAGTTACTGGGGGGACGATGGCTACACCTTC. Its protein product is CASSYWGDDGYTF.

J is TRBJ1-1 and V is TRBV6-2 or TRBV6-3; D remains unclear. The germline CDR1 and CDR2 sequences are MNHEY and SVGEGT. V was trimmed by 0 bases and J by 8 bases, leaving 7 bases between them. CDR3 length: 12 residues. The CDR3, as DNA: TGTGCCAGCAGTTACTCCGCAATCGAAGCTTTCTTT. It codes for CASSYSAIEAFF.

This chain links TRBV6-5 with TRBJ2-1; 8 nucleotides line up with TRBD2. This CDR3 region has 13 residues. Germline V lookup: CDR1 MNHEY, CDR2 SVGAGI. The V and J ends lost 2 bases and 9 bases, in that order; junction bases with no gene match: 3. CDR3 in amino acids: CASSYSGGGEQFF. The CDR3 DNA sequence: TGTGCCAGCAGTTACAGCGGGGGTGGTGAGCAGTTCTTC.

This clonotype turned up a few times. This rearrangement joins TRBV18 to TRBJ1-5; a possible D gene is TRBD1 (5 bases). This CDR3 comprises 17 residues. V shed 6 bases and J shed 0 bases, with 18 bases lying between them. The V gene's germline CDR1 is KGHSH and CDR2 LQKENI. CDR3 sequence reads: CASSPLAGGGSNQPQHF. As DNA, the CDR3 is TGTGCCAGCTCCCCCCTCGCTGGGGGTGGTAGCAATCAGCCCCAGCATTTT. Using reference TRBV18 and TRBJ1-5 for the parts outside the CDR3, the full variable domain is NAGVMQNPRHLVRRRGQEARLRCSPMKGHSHVYWYRQLPEEGLKFMVYLQKENIIDESGMPKERFSAEFPKEGPSILRIQQVVRGDSAAYFCASSPLAGGGSNQPQHFGDGTRLSIL.

The chain uses TRBV4-3 and TRBJ1-1, with D unclear. Germline V gene lookup returns CDR1 LGHNA and CDR2 YSLEER. The V and J ends lost 3 bases and 1 base respectively, with 12 bases between them. The CDR3 contains 15 residues. The CDR3 loop is CASSHYGVRNTEAFF. CDR3 DNA sequence: TGCGCCAGCAGCCATTACGGGGTCCGGAACACTGAAGCTTTCTTT.